The entry below gives a single T cell receptor beta chain sequence along with its context. Its antigen remains unidentified. Repertoires were generated with immunoSEQ multiplex PCR, while TCRdb's copy carries only in-frame clones and drops some. The sample has 80,000 or so clones; approximately 90% are singletons. Only cases whose brain tissue showed the highest T cell transcript signatures were sequenced. At least one anti-epileptic drug was given before surgery. This record belongs to a study of brain T cells in children with intractable seizures. This CDR3 has 13 amino acids. CDR1 is GTSNPN, CDR2 SVGIG, per germline (reference sequence). Losses at the gene ends were 2 bases for V and 3 bases for J; bases not matched to a gene: 1. Study-level results: Clones missing pre-surgery may reflect undersampling of that blood sample.

The TCR was taken from a girl aged 2 to 10 with Rasmussen encephalitis and intractable seizures. The chain combines TRBV30 with TRBJ2-7; the match to TRBD2 covers 10 bases. The sequences come from peripheral blood, collected at surgery. CDR3 sequence: CAWSIAGGYEQYF. Here the CDR3 DNA reads TGTGCCTGGAGTATAGCGGGAGGCTACGAGCAGTACTTC.